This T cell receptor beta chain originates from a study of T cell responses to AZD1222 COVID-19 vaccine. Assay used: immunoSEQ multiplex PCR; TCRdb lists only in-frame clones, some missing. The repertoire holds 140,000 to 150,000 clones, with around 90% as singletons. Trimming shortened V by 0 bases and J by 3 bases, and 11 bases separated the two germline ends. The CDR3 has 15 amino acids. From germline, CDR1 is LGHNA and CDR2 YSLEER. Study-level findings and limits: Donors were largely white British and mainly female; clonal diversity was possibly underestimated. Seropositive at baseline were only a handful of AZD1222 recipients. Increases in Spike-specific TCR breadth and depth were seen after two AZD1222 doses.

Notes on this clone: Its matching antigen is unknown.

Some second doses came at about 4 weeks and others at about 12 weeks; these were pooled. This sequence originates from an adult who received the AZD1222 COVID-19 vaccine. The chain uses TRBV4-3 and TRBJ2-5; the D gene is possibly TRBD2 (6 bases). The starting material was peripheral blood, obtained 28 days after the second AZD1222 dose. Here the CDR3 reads CASSQDRSGEETQYF. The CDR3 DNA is TGCGCCAGCAGCCAAGATCGATCGGGGGAAGAGACCCAGTACTTC.